The present T cell receptor (beta chain) was sequenced within a study of T cell responses to AZD1222 COVID-19 vaccine. Notes on the study in general: Just six people given AZD1222 tested seropositive at baseline. Clonal diversity may have been underestimated in mostly white British donors. Researchers report vaccine-associated CD4 TCRs spanning spike, with dominance at 160-218 and 743-854.

The method was immunoSEQ multiplex PCR; TCRdb's version includes in-frame clones alone and lacks a portion of them. The data hold 100,000 to 150,000 clones, with 85% to 95% observed a single time. In the case of this clone: What it binds is not known.

Doses given second, at about 4 or about 12 weeks, were pooled. CDR1 is SGHTA, CDR2 FQGNSA, per germline. The CDR3 runs 16 residues. J was trimmed by 1 base and V by 1 base; bases with no gene match: 3. Sample: peripheral blood, taken 28 days after the second AZD1222 dose. The J gene is TRBJ2-2, the V gene TRBV7-2; 7 positions agree with TRBD2. The origin of this receptor is an adult who received the AZD1222 COVID-19 vaccine. The CDR3 DNA reads TGTGCCAGCAGCTTAGGGCCTAGCGGGAACACCGGGGAGCTGTTTTTT. Protein sequence: CASSLGPSGNTGELFF.